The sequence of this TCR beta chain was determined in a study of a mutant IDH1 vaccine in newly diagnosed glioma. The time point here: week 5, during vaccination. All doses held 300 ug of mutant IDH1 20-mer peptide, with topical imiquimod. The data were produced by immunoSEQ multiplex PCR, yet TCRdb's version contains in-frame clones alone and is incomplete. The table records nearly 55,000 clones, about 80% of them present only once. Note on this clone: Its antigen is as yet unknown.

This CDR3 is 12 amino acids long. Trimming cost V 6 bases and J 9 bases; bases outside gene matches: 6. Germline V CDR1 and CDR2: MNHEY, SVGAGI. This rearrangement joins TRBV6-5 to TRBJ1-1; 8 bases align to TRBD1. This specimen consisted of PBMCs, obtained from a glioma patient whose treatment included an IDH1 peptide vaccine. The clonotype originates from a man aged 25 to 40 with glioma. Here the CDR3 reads CASRQGADQAFF. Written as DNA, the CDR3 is TGTGCCAGCAGGCAGGGGGCGGATCAAGCTTTCTTT.